A selection of T cell receptor beta chains follows, all from one sample in a study of shared clonotypes between healthy human individuals. Produced via immunoSEQ multiplex PCR; TCRdb's table is partial and in-frame only. The table has 1,500,000 or so clones, about 98.5% seen once. Sequences were obtained from naive CD4+ T cells sorted from blood. The receptors here all came from a man in his thirties or forties in good health. Both conserved end residues are trimmed from each CDR3. The order of the fields is CDR3 length, V gene, J gene, CDR3 protein.

9	TRBV2	TRBJ2-7	ASGGLPEQY
14	TRBV15	TRBJ1-2	ATSRVGQEFDYGYT
13	TRBV11-2	TRBJ2-6	ASSPRGTGANVLT
13	TRBV5-1	TRBJ2-5	ASSFQGAREETQY
11	TRBV4-1	TRBJ1-2	ASSQGLYYGYT
11	TRBV7-2	TRBJ2-5	ASTRSPGETQY
9	TRBV20-1	TRBJ2-3	SAAHTDTQY
11	TRBV27	TRBJ1-1	ASSLQMNTEAF
16	TRBV5-8	TRBJ2-4	ASSLGSTVFVAKNIQY
10	TRBV2	TRBJ2-3	ASSSFTDTQY
15	TRBV2	TRBJ2-3	ASSEGDRDLSTDTQY
13	TRBV11-2	TRBJ2-2	ASSRDRERTGELF
16	TRBV30	TRBJ1-5	AWSVLPLTTGGYQPQH
11	TRBV30	TRBJ2-7	AWSSADTYEQY
13	TRBV6-6	TRBJ2-1	ASGAQRESYNEQF
17	TRBV21-1	TRBJ2-3	ASSSGWRGQRESTDTQY
13	TRBV10-3	TRBJ2-1	AISDAGGPSNEQF
13	TRBV2	TRBJ2-7	ASSEDRDRTYEQY
14	TRBV5-1	TRBJ1-4	ASSLVEGQGNEKLF
11	TRBV6-6	TRBJ1-2	ASTSEPPSGYT
16	TRBV5-1	TRBJ2-1	ASSAGKTSGITVNEQF
13	TRBV18	TRBJ1-1	ASSPPGGPGTEAF
16	TRBV5-1	TRBJ2-2	ASSLVRSGIANTGELF
13	TRBV5-1	TRBJ2-7	ASSLEAIKHYEQY
12	TRBV2	TRBJ2-7	ASSVGGSPYEQY
12	TRBV27	TRBJ1-5	ASSSNRGNQPQH
12	TRBV11-2	TRBJ1-2	ASSSLAGIPGYT
12	TRBV9	TRBJ2-3	ASGGGGYTDTQY
12	TRBV18	TRBJ2-5	ASSPLRAQETQY
14	TRBV19	TRBJ1-3	ASSFSTGKTGNTIY
12	TRBV6-6	TRBJ1-2	ASTIQGTDYGYT
13	TRBV6-6	TRBJ2-3	ASSYSLLDTDTQY
10	TRBV29-1	TRBJ2-7	SGTDGPYEQY
13	TRBV25-1	TRBJ2-7	ASSETRDRGRGQY
11	TRBV6-6	TRBJ2-7	ASSARGSYEQY
11	TRBV7-7	TRBJ2-2	ASSFGAGGELF
14	TRBV19	TRBJ1-5	ASSMPGQGAGGPQH
11	TRBV5-1	TRBJ1-4	ASSPGLQEKLF
11	TRBV23-1	TRBJ2-5	AGDGLGQETQY
10	TRBV15	TRBJ1-2	ATSISNYGYT
13	TRBV5-1	TRBJ2-5	ASAQTGSSQETQY
19	TRBV7-8	TRBJ2-7	ASTLAPRMIDPTRGSYEQY
14	TRBV14	TRBJ2-1	ASSQPPGKRYNEQF
13	TRBV18	TRBJ1-2	ASLRSDGANYGYT
15	TRBV7-9	TRBJ2-7	ASSKGTLAGDMYEQY
10	TRBV29-1	TRBJ2-3	SVERDGDTQY
11	TRBV28	TRBJ1-2	ASSHDRSYGYT